This entry describes one T cell receptor (beta chain). The antigen remains unidentified. V was trimmed by 7 bases and J by 0 bases, leaving 15 bases between them. The length of the CDR3 is 16 residues. The germline V gene has CDR1 MDHEN and CDR2 SYDVKM. The data were taken from a study of T cell repertoires in cytomegalovirus infection. Whole-study findings and limits: CMV-specific TCR beta clonotypes restricted by HLA-C dominated the ex vivo response. Cumulative frequency (of public TCR beta family members) identified carriers of CMV plus the relevant HLA.

TCRdb re-called the reads through MiXCR, storing one row per CDR3 protein. This table has hundreds of thousands of distinct CDR3 sequences, 30% to 40% appearing once. V is TRBV28 and J is TRBJ1-4, with D maybe TRBD1 (6 bases). The sample here was cultured PBMCs, taken from culture after CMV antigen stimulation. This clonotype was obtained from a human donor in good health (CMV status not recorded). Some clones in this sample may be carry-over from other donors' samples. CDR3 loop: CASTSTGTPTNEKLFF. The CDR3 region has the DNA TGTGCCAGCACGTCAACCGGGACACCAACTAATGAAAAACTGTTTTTT.